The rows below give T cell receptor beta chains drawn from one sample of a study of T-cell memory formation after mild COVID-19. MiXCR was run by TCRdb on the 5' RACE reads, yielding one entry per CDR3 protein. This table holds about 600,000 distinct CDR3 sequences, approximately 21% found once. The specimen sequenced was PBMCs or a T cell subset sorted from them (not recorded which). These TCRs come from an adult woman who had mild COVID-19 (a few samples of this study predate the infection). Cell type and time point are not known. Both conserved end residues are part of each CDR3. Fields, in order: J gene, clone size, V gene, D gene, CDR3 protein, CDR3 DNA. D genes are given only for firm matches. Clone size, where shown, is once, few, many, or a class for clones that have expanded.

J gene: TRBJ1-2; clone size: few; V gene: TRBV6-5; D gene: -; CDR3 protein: CASSYSGTYGYTF; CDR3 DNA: TGTGCCAGCAGTTACTCAGGGACCTATGGCTACACCTTC
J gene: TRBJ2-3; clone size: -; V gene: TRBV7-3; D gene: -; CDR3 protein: CASSLVASSTDTQYF; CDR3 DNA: TGTGCCAGCAGCTTAGTCGCGAGTAGCACAGATACGCAGTATTTT
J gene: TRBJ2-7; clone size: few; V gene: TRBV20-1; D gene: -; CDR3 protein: CSAQPDSYEQYF; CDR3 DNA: TGCAGTGCCCAGCCGGACAGTTACGAGCAGTACTTC
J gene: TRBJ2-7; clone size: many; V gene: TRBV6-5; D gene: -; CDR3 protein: CASSPDDYEQYF; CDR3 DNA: TGTGCCAGCAGTCCGGACGACTACGAGCAGTACTTC
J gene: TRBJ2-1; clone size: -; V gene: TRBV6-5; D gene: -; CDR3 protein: CASGWIGNEQFF; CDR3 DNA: TGTGCCAGCGGCTGGATCGGAAATGAGCAGTTCTTC
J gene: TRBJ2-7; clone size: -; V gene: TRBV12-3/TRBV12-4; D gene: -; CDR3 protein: CASTRDMREQYF; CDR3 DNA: TGTGCCAGCACCCGGGACATGAGGGAGCAGTACTTC
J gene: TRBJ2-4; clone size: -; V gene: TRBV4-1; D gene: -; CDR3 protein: CASSQDRSIQYF; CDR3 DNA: TGCGCCAGCAGCCAAGATCGGAGCATTCAGTACTTC
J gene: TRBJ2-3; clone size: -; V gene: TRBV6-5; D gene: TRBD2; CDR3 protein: CASSYRSGTSGDLTDTQYF; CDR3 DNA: TGTGCCAGCAGTTACCGAAGCGGGACTAGCGGTGACCTCACAGATACGCAGTATTTT
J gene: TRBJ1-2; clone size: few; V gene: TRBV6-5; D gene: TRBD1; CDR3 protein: CASSYGQGRDGYTF; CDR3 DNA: TGTGCCAGCAGTTACGGACAGGGAAGGGATGGCTACACCTTC
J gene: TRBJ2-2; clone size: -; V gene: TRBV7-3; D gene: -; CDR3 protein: CASGKGTGELFF; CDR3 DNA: TGTGCCAGCGGAAAAGGCACCGGGGAGCTGTTTTTT
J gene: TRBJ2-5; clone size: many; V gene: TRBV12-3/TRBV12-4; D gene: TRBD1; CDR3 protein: CASSRGQEETQYF; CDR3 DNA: TGTGCCAGCAGCCGTGGACAGGAAGAGACCCAGTACTTC
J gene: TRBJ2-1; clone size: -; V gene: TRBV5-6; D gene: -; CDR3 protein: CASSRNRENEQFF; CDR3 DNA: TGTGCCAGCAGCCGGAACAGGGAAAATGAGCAGTTCTTC
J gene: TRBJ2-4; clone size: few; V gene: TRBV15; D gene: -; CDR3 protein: CATSRNWTTKTNIQYF; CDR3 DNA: TGTGCCACCAGCAGAAACTGGACCACCAAAACAAACATTCAGTACTTC
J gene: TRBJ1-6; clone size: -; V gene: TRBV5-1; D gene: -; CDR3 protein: CASTGGQGDSPLHF; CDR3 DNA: TGCGCCAGCACTGGGGGACAAGGGGATTCACCCCTCCACTTT
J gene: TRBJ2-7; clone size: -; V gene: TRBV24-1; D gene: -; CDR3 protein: CATSDTTPGKAYEQYF; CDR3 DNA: TGTGCCACCAGTGATACAACCCCAGGGAAGGCCTACGAGCAGTACTTC
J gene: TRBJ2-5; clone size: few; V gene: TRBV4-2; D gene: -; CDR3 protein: CASSQTRWETQYF; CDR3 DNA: TGTGCCAGCAGCCAAACTAGATGGGAGACCCAGTACTTC
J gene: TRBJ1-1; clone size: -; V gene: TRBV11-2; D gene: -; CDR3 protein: CASSWRGTEAFF; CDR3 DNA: TGTGCCAGCAGCTGGCGGGGCACTGAAGCTTTCTTT
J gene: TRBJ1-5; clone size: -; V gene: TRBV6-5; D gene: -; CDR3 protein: CASSYSGSIRQPQHF; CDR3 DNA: TGTGCCAGCAGTTACTCCGGGTCTATACGCCAGCCCCAGCATTTT
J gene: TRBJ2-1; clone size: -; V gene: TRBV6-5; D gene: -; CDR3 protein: CASSYFKGQEQFF; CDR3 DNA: TGTGCCAGCAGTTACTTCAAGGGTCAGGAGCAGTTCTTC
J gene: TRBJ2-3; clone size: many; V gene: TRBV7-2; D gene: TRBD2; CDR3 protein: CASSLPPTSGRAGVEDTQYF; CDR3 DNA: TGTGCCAGCAGCCTCCCCCCCACTAGCGGGAGGGCCGGGGTTGAAGATACGCAGTATTTT
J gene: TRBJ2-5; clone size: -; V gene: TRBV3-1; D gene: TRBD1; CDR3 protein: CASSQDGTEQETQYF; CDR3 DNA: TGTGCCAGCAGCCAAGATGGGACAGAGCAAGAGACCCAGTACTTC
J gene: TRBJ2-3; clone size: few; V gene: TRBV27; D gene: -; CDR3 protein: CASSLFRGGPPESQYF; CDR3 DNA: TGTGCCAGCAGTTTATTTCGGGGAGGCCCTCCTGAATCGCAGTATTTT
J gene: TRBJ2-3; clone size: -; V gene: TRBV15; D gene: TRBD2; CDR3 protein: CATSRSLGAGEGFVQYF; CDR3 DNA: TGTGCCACCAGCAGATCCCTCGGAGCGGGAGAGGGCTTTGTGCAGTATTTT
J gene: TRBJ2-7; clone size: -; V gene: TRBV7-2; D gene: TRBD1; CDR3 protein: CASSQGQGVSVQYF; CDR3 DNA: TGTGCCAGCAGCCAAGGACAGGGGGTATCCGTGCAGTACTTC
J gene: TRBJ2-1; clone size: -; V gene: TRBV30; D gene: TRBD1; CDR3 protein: CAWSGQGEQFF; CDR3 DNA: TGTGCCTGGAGTGGACAGGGAGAGCAGTTCTTC
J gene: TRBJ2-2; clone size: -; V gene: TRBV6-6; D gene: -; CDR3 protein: CASKSLANTGELFF; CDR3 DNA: TGTGCCAGCAAGTCGCTCGCGAACACCGGGGAGCTGTTTTTT
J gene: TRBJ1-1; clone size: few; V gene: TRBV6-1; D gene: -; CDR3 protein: CASSEAHPRRAEAFF; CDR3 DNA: TGTGCCAGCAGTGAAGCGCATCCACGCAGGGCTGAAGCTTTCTTT
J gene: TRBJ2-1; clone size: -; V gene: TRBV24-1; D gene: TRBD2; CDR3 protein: CATSDRREGQQFF; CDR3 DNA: TGTGCCACCAGTGATCGCAGGGAGGGACAGCAGTTCTTC
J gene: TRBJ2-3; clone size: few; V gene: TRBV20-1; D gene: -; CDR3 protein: CSARRGASTDTQYF; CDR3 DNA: TGCAGTGCTAGGAGGGGGGCTAGCACAGATACGCAGTATTTT
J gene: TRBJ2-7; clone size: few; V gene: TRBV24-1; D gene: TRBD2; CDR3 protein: CATSDSGTSGSYRNEQYF; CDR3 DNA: TGTGCCACCAGTGATTCCGGGACTAGCGGGAGTTACCGAAACGAGCAGTACTTC
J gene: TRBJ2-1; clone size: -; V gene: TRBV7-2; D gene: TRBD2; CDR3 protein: CASSFVAGSTNEQFF; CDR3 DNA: TGTGCCAGCAGCTTCGTAGCGGGGAGTACCAATGAGCAGTTCTTC